These 5 T cell receptor beta chains originate from one sample sequenced in a study of blood T cell repertoires in COVID-19 (dated by TCRdb to the early 2020s). Library creation used the immunoSEQ multiplex PCR assay. Imported from immuneACCESS, the table was reduced by TCRdb to in-frame sequences with V and J called. These copies leave out some clones; in studies compared against another copy, an unresolved V gene accounts for under half, and the cause of the remainder is not known. For this sample the table gives approximately 250,000 clones, of which approximately 87% were detected only once. 3.5% to 5.5% of the sample goes to the ten largest clones. The sequencing sample was made of peripheral blood. These receptors were obtained from a man aged 55 to 70 who had recovered from COVID-19.

This chain connects TRBV29-1 to TRBJ1-1; no definite D call. There are 10 residues in the CDR3. V was shortened by 7 bases and J by 5 bases, with 8 bases between the two germline ends. Germline assignment: CDR1 SQVTM and CDR2 ANQGSEA. The chain's CDR3 is CSAERTEAFF. CDR3 nucleotide sequence: TGCAGCGCCGAGAGAACTGAAGCTTTCTTT.

The genes are TRBV4-1 and TRBJ1-3, with 9 bases that match TRBD1. Trimming cost V 6 bases and J 10 bases; bases outside gene matches: 13. Germline V CDR1 and CDR2: MGHRA, YSYEKL. The CDR3 has 15 amino acids. The CDR3 spells CASRDTGTGFRTIYF. CDR3 nucleotides: TGCGCCAGCAGGGACACCGGGACAGGGTTTCGGACCATATATTTT.

The V gene is TRBV2, the J gene TRBJ1-2; maybe TRBD1 (5 bases). The CDR3 sequence is 13 residues long. Trimming took off 6 bases at V and 5 bases at J, with 13 bases between the two ends. Germline V gene sequence: CDR1 SNHLY, CDR2 FYNNEI. CDR3 sequence: CASRLTEKYGYTF. CDR3 DNA: TGTGCCAGCAGGTTGACAGAAAAATATGGCTACACCTTC.

The rearrangement uses TRBV6-6 and TRBJ1-2; 9 nucleotides match TRBD1. The CDR3 consists of 14 residues. Germline lookup yields CDR1 MNHNY and CDR2 SVGAGI (reference sequence). The V segment lost 6 bases and the J segment 3 bases; nucleotides outside the gene matches: 5. The CDR3 nucleotides read TGTGCCAGCAGGATACAGGGGGCGGACTATGGCTACACCTTC. This sequence encodes CASRIQGADYGYTF.

The rearrangement uses TRBV9 and TRBJ2-3; TRBD2 aligns across 8 bases. Germline V gene lookup returns CDR1 SGDLS and CDR2 YYNGEE. J gave up 2 bases and V 0 bases, and 8 bases lay outside the gene matches. The CDR3 totals 17 residues. The CDR3 loop reads CASSVGLGGGLTDTQYF. The CDR3 region has the DNA TGTGCCAGCAGCGTAGGTTTGGGCGGGGGGCTCACAGATACGCAGTATTTT.